This T cell receptor beta chain was sequenced during a study of post-analysis software for immune sequencing data. Turning to the study itself: Several disease courses (relapsing-remitting, secondary progressive and progressive-relapsing) of multiple sclerosis were included.

Built from TCR beta cDNA, the libraries had unique molecular identifiers in them. TCRdb reanalysed the PCR reads using MiXCR and keeps one entry per CDR3 protein. Of 450,000 to 700,000 distinct CDR3 sequences detected, around 40% appear once; the ten largest clones hold under 2%. CDR3 length equals 15 residues. Germline assignment: CDR1 SGHAT and CDR2 FQNNGV. Overall study findings and caveats: In patients, TRBV5-6, TRBV5-1 and TRBV20-1 belonged to five or six TRBV segments found more frequently than in controls.

A note on this clonotype: Its specificity is unknown. Germline is not matched at one junction end, which may reflect a read error.

The source is a girl between 5 and 17 years old with multiple sclerosis. The chain joins TRBV11-2 to TRBJ1-3, with D possibly matching TRBD1 (5 bases). Specimen: blood. The DNA of the CDR3 is TGTGCAAGCAGAGAGACAGTCAGCTCTGGAAACACCATATATTTT. It specifies CASRETVSSGNTIYF.